This is a list of T cell receptor beta chains from one sample in a study of technical replicates of blood from several donors. The data were produced by immunoSEQ multiplex PCR, yet TCRdb's version contains in-frame clones alone and is incomplete. The sample holds about 83,000 clones, over 85% seen once. The specimen sequenced was T cells isolated from PBMCs. These receptors were collected from a human donor in good health. CDR3s include the opening cysteine and the closing phenylalanine or tryptophan. The D gene is left open where the match is weak. Rows may omit the clone size; those that give it use once, few, many or a size class.

v_call	j_call	clone_size	d_call	cdr3_nt	cdr3_aa
TRBV19	TRBJ1-2	.	.	TGTGCCAGTAGTATCGGGGGGGAGGGGAATAACTATGGCTACACCTTC	CASSIGGEGNNYGYTF
TRBV7-9	TRBJ2-7	few	.	TGTGCCAGCAGCTCAGGGAACGAGCAGTACTTC	CASSSGNEQYF
TRBV15	TRBJ2-3	.	TRBD2	TGTGCCACCAGCAGAGAGAAAGGGGAGGGTGCAGATACGCAGTATTTT	CATSREKGEGADTQYF
TRBV9	TRBJ2-5	.	TRBD2	TGTGCCAGCAGCTTGACGGGACTAGCGGGAGAGACCCAGTACTTC	CASSLTGLAGETQYF
TRBV2	TRBJ2-1	.	TRBD1	TGTGCCAGAAGGGTGGGACAGGGTTTCAATGAGCAGTTCTTC	CARRVGQGFNEQFF
TRBV5-6	TRBJ2-1	.	TRBD1	TGTGCCAGCAGCTTGAGACAGGGGGTCAATGAGCAGTTCTTC	CASSLRQGVNEQFF
TRBV19	TRBJ2-3	.	.	TGTGCCAGTAGTATCCAGGGTTGGGATACGCAGTATTTT	CASSIQGWDTQYF
TRBV7-9	TRBJ1-5	.	.	TGTGCCAGCAGCTTAGAGGGGGGGCGCCATAGCAATCAGCCCCAGCATTTT	CASSLEGGRHSNQPQHF
TRBV19	TRBJ2-5	.	TRBD1	TGTGCCAGTAGCAGGGCTGGGACAGTCCAGTACTTC	CASSRAGTVQYF
TRBV28	TRBJ1-2	.	.	TGTGCCAGCAGTACCGGGACTACCTATGGCTACACCTTC	CASSTGTTYGYTF
TRBV5-1	TRBJ1-1	.	TRBD1	TGCGCCAGCAGCCCCCCGGACAGGGAAGCTTTCTTT	CASSPPDREAFF
TRBV28	TRBJ1-3	.	.	TGTGCCAGTCGGACAGTGAGATATACTGGAAACACCATATATTTT	CASRTVRYTGNTIYF
TRBV28	TRBJ2-2	.	.	TGTGCCAGCAGTTGGACTGTGAACACCGGGGAGCTGTTTTTT	CASSWTVNTGELFF
TRBV20-1	TRBJ2-7	.	TRBD1	TGCAGTTTAGGGACAGACTACGAGCAGTACTTC	CSLGTDYEQYF
TRBV2	TRBJ2-7	.	.	TGTGCCAGCGGGCTGCAGACCAACTACGAGCAGTACTTC	CASGLQTNYEQYF
TRBV19	TRBJ2-1	.	TRBD1	TGTGCCAGTAGTATCGCTATGACAGGGGCAAAAAATGAGCAGTTCTTC	CASSIAMTGAKNEQFF
TRBV28	TRBJ2-5	.	TRBD2	TGTGCCATGTCTAGCGGGAGGGGGGTGACCCAGTACTTC	CAMSSGRGVTQYF
TRBV28	TRBJ2-3	once	TRBD2	TGTGCCAGCACCCGCCCGGGACTAGCTGTTGGAGATACGCAGTATTTT	CASTRPGLAVGDTQYF
TRBV5-8	TRBJ2-5	.	.	TGTGCCAGCAGCTCCGGACAGGGAGGGAGAGAGACCCAGTACTTC	CASSSGQGGRETQYF
TRBV11-2	TRBJ2-7	.	TRBD2	TGTGCCAGCAGTTTAGCCGGGACTAGCGGGGGTTCCTACGAGCAGTACTTC	CASSLAGTSGGSYEQYF
TRBV25-1	TRBJ2-3	.	TRBD2	TGTGCCAGCAGCTGGCGGGAGGAATTAGGAGATACGCAGTATTTT	CASSWREELGDTQYF
TRBV9	TRBJ1-2	.	TRBD1	TGTGCCAGCAGCGTAGCCGGTTGGACAGGGAATATCTATGGCTACACCTTC	CASSVAGWTGNIYGYTF
TRBV2	TRBJ2-7	.	.	TGTGCCAGCACCTGGACAGCGAACTCCTACGAGCAGTACTTC	CASTWTANSYEQYF
TRBV19	TRBJ2-1	.	TRBD2	TGTGCCAGTTCCCCTCTTCCGGGACTAGCGGGAGGACACTACAATGAGCAGTTCTTC	CASSPLPGLAGGHYNEQFF
TRBV6-1	TRBJ2-1	.	.	TGTGCCAGCACGAGGACAGTCTCCTACAATGAGCAGTTCTTC	CASTRTVSYNEQFF
TRBV29-1	TRBJ2-1	.	TRBD2	TGCAGCGTTGACGCTGCGTTGCTAGCGGGAGATTACAATGAGCAGTTCTTC	CSVDAALLAGDYNEQFF
TRBV19	TRBJ2-7	.	TRBD1	TGTGCCAGTAGTATAGGGGGACAGGCGTACGAGCAGTACTTC	CASSIGGQAYEQYF
TRBV5-1	TRBJ2-3	.	TRBD1	TGCGCCAGCAGCTTGCCCCTCCGACAGGGTTATGCAGATACGCAGTATTTT	CASSLPLRQGYADTQYF
TRBV4-1	TRBJ1-2	.	.	TGCGCCAGCAGCCAAAGATGGGTCGGGGAGCTTAACTATGGCTACACCTTC	CASSQRWVGELNYGYTF